The present entry profiles one T cell receptor (beta chain) with its context. Noted time point: pretreatment peripheral blood. Peripheral blood mononuclear cells were collected from every patient before and during treatment, yielding between 1 and 8 samples per patient. The CDR3 has 13 residues. Germline-derived CDR1 and CDR2 are GTSNPN and SVGIG (reference sequence). The V and J ends lost 8 bases and 6 bases, in that order; junction bases with no gene match: 7. This sample is part of a study of PD-L1 blockade in urothelial cancer. On the study more broadly: Enrolled patients had been treated previously with 0 to 3 chemotherapy regimens.

Only in-frame clones appear in the TCRdb table, and some are missing; sequencing was by immunoSEQ multiplex PCR. The sample consists of about 81,000 clones, about 89% of them appearing once. This specimen consisted of PBMCs, obtained around atezolizumab (anti-PD-L1) treatment. J is TRBJ2-7 and V is TRBV30; TRBD2 agrees at 13 bases. The TCR comes from a woman of 80 years or more with urothelial cancer. CDR3 sequence (DNA): TGTGCCGGCACCGGGACTAGCGGGATCGAGCAGTACTTC. Translated: CAGTGTSGIEQYF.